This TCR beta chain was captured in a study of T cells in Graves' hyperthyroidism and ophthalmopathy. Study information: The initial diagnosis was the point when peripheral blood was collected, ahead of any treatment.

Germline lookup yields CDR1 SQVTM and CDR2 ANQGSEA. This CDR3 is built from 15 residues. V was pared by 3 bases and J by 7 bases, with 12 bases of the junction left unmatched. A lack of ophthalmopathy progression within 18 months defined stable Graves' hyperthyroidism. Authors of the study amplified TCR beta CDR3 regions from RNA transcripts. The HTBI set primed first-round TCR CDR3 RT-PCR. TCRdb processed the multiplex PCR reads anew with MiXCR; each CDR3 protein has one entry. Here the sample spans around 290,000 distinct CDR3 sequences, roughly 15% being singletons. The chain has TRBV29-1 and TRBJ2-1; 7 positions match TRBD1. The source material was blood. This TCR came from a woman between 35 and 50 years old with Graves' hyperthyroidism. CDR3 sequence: CSVDRFGQGENEQFF. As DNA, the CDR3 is TGCAGCGTTGATAGGTTTGGGCAGGGGGAAAATGAGCAGTTCTTC.